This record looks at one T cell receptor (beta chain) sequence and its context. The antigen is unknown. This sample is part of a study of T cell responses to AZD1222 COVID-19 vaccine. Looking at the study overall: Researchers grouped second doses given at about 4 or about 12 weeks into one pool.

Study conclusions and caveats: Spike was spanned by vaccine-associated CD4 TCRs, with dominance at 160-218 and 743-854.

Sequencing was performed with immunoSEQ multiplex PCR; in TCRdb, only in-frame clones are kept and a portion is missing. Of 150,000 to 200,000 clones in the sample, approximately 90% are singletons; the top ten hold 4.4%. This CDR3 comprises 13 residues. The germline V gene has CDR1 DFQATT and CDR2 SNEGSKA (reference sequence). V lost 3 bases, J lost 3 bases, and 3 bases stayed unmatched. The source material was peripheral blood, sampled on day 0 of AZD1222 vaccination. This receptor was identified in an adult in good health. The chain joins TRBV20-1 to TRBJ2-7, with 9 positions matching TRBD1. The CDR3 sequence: CSASGTGNYEQYF. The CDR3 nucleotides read TGCAGTGCTAGTGGGACAGGGAACTACGAGCAGTACTTC.